This entry is about one T cell receptor (beta chain). This record comes from a study of blood T cell repertoires in COVID-19. Looking at the study overall: COVID-19 samples, acute and convalescent, were from the United States, Italy and Spain. Sources were T cells, B-cell-depleted T cells, or PBMCs; the material itself was cDNA or gDNA.

As processed by the authors: Reference gene primer amplification gave estimated nucleated cell counts. Generated by immunoSEQ multiplex PCR, the TCRdb table keeps only in-frame clones and is missing some. V and J calls and clone size follow that table, whereas D and trimming were derived from the DNA. The profile shows 300,000 to 350,000 clones, about 85% of them singletons. The CDR3 is made up of 15 amino acids. V was pared by 3 bases and J by 2 bases, with 14 bases between. The rearrangement uses TRBV23-1 and TRBJ2-7, with D hard to call. TRBV23-1 has ORF status, its function being uncertain. The sequence derives from a man between 18 and 29 years old with active or convalescent COVID-19. The sequenced material came from peripheral blood. The DNA of the CDR3 is TGCGCCAGCAGTCACCCCGAGAGGAACACCTACGAGCAGTACTTC. Residues: CASSHPERNTYEQYF.